This T cell receptor (beta chain) was documented in a study of human T cells and chemical hapten exposure. Study-level background: 2% DPC applied to a roughly 2 cm by roughly 2 cm arm area sensitized donors. Small volume differences among pooled libraries mainly caused per-sample TCR yield variation.

As to this clonotype: This sequence may be a read error, since a much larger clone differs from it by one base.

Per the germline V gene, CDR1 is MNHEY and CDR2 is SVGEGT. CDR3 size: 16 residues. The time point here: pre-sensitization, week 0. This sample's treatment: therapeutic diphenylcyclopropenone sensitization with weekly scalp DPC. At every patch-test visit, blood was drawn before the patch test was applied. Unique molecular identifiers were attached to individual cDNA molecules during library preparation. MiXCR, run by TCRdb on the RACE reads, gives a single entry per CDR3 protein. Seen here are 60,000 to 75,000 distinct CDR3 sequences, around 6.6% observed once, and the top ten hold under 2%. The sample was whole blood, taken in connection with sensitization to the hapten diphenylcyclopropenone (DPC). The clonotype comes from a woman in her 30s with alopecia areata. Some clones in this sample may be carry-over from other donors' samples. V is TRBV6-2 or TRBV6-3 and J is TRBJ1-5; no definite D call. CDR3 sequence reads: CASSSASPYSNRPQHF. CDR3 bases: TGTGCCAGCAGTTCGGCCAGCCCCTATAGCAATCGGCCCCAGCATTTT.